Listed below are T cell receptor beta chains from one sample, sequenced in a study of OX40 agonist ivuxolimab in advanced cancers. Using immunoSEQ multiplex PCR, the repertoire was profiled, and TCRdb retains in-frame clones only, with some absent. The sample lists roughly 14,000 clones; roughly 60% were seen once. This specimen consisted of CD4+ or CD8+ T cells sorted from blood, obtained in a trial of the OX40 agonist ivuxolimab. These receptors were taken from an adult with an advanced solid tumor such as melanoma, head and neck, liver or kidney cancer. Each CDR3 is given with its conserved first and last residue. D genes are given only for firm matches. Clone size is given for some rows only: seen once, a few or many times, or a class if the clone is expanded.

size	V	J	D	CDR3	DNA
medium-sized	TRBV7-9	TRBJ2-7	.	CASSAGPSYEQYF	TGTGCCAGCAGCGCGGGACCCAGTTACGAGCAGTACTTC
few	TRBV27	TRBJ2-7	.	CASSLRSSFPYEQYF	TGTGCCAGCAGTTTAAGGTCCTCCTTCCCCTACGAGCAGTACTTC
.	TRBV6-5	TRBJ2-3	.	CASSYGQGTDTQYF	TGTGCCAGCAGTTACGGGCAGGGCACAGATACGCAGTATTTT
few	TRBV6-1	TRBJ2-7	.	CASSYAYEQYF	TGTGCCAGCAGTTACGCTTACGAGCAGTACTTC
.	TRBV27	TRBJ2-5	.	CASSWGGAGETQYF	TGTGCCAGCAGTTGGGGGGGCGCAGGGGAGACCCAGTACTTC
.	TRBV5-1	TRBJ1-1	TRBD1	CASSYGTAHTEAFF	TGTGCCAGCAGTTATGGGACAGCCCACACTGAAGCTTTCTTT
.	TRBV6-5	TRBJ2-1	TRBD2	CASSPGGENEQFF	TGTGCCAGCAGTCCCGGGGGGGAAAATGAGCAGTTCTTC
medium-sized	TRBV9	TRBJ2-1	.	CASSVASENEQFF	TGTGCCAGCAGCGTAGCCTCGGAGAATGAGCAGTTCTTC
few	TRBV5-4	TRBJ1-1	.	CASSPSVGEAFF	TGTGCCAGCAGCCCCAGTGTGGGTGAAGCTTTCTTT
.	TRBV6-5	TRBJ1-2	.	CASSSTGTDYYGYTF	TGTGCCAGCAGCTCCACCGGGACGGACTACTATGGCTACACCTTC
.	TRBV5-4	TRBJ1-2	TRBD1	CASSHGTGGGYGYTF	TGCGCCAGCAGCCATGGGACAGGGGGCGGCTATGGCTACACCTTC
.	TRBV7-9	TRBJ2-7	.	CASSWTVEQVYEQYF	TGTGCCAGCAGCTGGACTGTCGAACAGGTCTACGAGCAGTACTTC
.	TRBV5-6	TRBJ1-6	.	CASSLGGQPNSPLHF	TGTGCCAGCAGCTTGGGGGGACAACCTAATTCACCCCTCCACTTT
.	TRBV5-6	TRBJ2-5	TRBD2	CASSSGITAGGPETQYF	TGTGCCAGCAGCTCCGGGATAACAGCGGGGGGGCCTGAGACCCAGTACTTC
.	TRBV10-2	TRBJ2-7	.	CASSEGTGAVYEQYF	TGCGCCAGCAGTGAGGGGACGGGGGCCGTCTACGAGCAGTACTTC
.	TRBV5-6	TRBJ2-1	TRBD2	CASSPIAGGSNEQFF	TGTGCCAGCAGCCCCATAGCGGGGGGGAGCAATGAGCAGTTCTTC
few	TRBV11-3	TRBJ2-7	TRBD1	CASSFGQGYEQYF	TGTGCCAGCAGCTTCGGACAGGGGTACGAGCAGTACTTC
.	TRBV19	TRBJ1-2	TRBD1	CASSPTHSGTGLGGYTF	TGTGCCAGTAGTCCAACCCACTCCGGGACAGGACTAGGTGGCTACACCTTC
few	TRBV6-1	TRBJ2-7	.	CASSDPGVSYEQYF	TGTGCCAGCAGTGACCCTGGAGTAAGCTACGAGCAGTACTTC
.	TRBV5-4	TRBJ1-6	.	CASSSEGSGPPLHF	TGTGCCAGCAGCTCGGAAGGTTCGGGTCCACCCCTCCACTTT
.	TRBV6-5	TRBJ2-7	.	CASSYSAGSNEQYF	TGTGCCAGCAGTTACTCGGCAGGGTCCAACGAGCAGTACTTC
.	TRBV7-1	TRBJ1-2	.	CASSLSGGGSHPTRSYTF	TGTGCCAGCAGCTTATCGGGAGGGGGGTCACACCCAACCAGGAGCTACACCTTC
few	TRBV19	TRBJ1-4	.	CASRAITREKLFF	TGTGCCAGTAGGGCTATAACTAGGGAAAAACTGTTTTTT
.	TRBV10-1	TRBJ2-2	.	CASSDALANTGELFF	TGCGCCAGCAGTGATGCGCTAGCCAACACCGGGGAGCTGTTTTTT
.	TRBV4-1	TRBJ1-2	.	CASSQVNRAGYTF	TGCGCCAGCAGCCAAGTGAACAGGGCTGGCTACACCTTC
.	TRBV4-2	TRBJ2-2	.	CASSQRRGPEHRGAVF	TGTGCCAGCAGCCAACGACGGGGCCCCGAACACCGGGGAGCTGTTTTT